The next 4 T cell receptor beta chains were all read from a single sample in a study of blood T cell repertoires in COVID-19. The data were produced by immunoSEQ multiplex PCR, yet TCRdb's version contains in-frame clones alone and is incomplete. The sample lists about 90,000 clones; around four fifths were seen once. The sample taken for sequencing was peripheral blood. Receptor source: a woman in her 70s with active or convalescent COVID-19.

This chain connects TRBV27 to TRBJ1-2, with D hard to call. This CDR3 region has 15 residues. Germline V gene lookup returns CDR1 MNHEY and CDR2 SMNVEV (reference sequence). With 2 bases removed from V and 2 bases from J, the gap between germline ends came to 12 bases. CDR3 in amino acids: CASSLRGKTNYGYTF. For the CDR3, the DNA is TGTGCCAGCAGTTTAAGAGGTAAGACGAACTATGGCTACACCTTC.

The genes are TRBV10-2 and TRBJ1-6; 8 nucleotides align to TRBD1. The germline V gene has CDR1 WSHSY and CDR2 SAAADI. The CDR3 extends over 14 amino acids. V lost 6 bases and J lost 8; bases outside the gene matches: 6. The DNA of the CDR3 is TGCGCCAGCAGAAGGACAGGGAGGGATTCACCCCTCCACTTT. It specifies CASRRTGRDSPLHF.

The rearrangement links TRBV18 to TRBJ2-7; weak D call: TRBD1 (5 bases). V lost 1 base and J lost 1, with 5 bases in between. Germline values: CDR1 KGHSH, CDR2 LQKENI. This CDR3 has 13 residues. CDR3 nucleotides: TGTGCCAGCTCACCACAGGGGTCCTACGAGCAGTACTTC. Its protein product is CASSPQGSYEQYF.

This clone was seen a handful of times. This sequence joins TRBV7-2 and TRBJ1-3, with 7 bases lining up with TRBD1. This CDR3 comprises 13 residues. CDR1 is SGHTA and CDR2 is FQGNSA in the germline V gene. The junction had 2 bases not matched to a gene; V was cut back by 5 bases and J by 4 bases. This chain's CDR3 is CASSTGAGNTIYF. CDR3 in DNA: TGTGCCAGCAGCACAGGGGCCGGAAACACCATATATTTT.